Presented here are 29 T cell receptor beta chains from one specimen sequenced in a study of T cells in Graves' hyperthyroidism and ophthalmopathy. TCR beta CDR3 region amplification was performed from RNA transcripts. The HTBI primer set drove a first-round RT-PCR of the TCR CDR3. MiXCR was run by TCRdb on the multiplex PCR reads, yielding one entry per CDR3 protein. Of 300,000 to 350,000 distinct CDR3 sequences in the sample, roughly 14% were seen once. The sample comprised blood. Every receptor here comes from a woman in her 30s with Graves' hyperthyroidism.

A few counts support this clonotype. This chain connects TRBV20-1 to TRBJ2-7, with D hard to call. V lost 2 bases and J 1 base, leaving 12 bases between the germline ends. The CDR3 is 14 amino acids. The germline CDR1 and CDR2 sequences are DFQATT and SNEGSKA (reference sequence). The CDR3 DNA follows: TGCAGTGCTAGATCCCCTCTGGTGTCCTACGAGCAGTACTTC. Its protein is CSARSPLVSYEQYF.

There are a few counts of this clonotype. The chain uses TRBV14 and TRBJ2-5; D is perhaps TRBD2 (6 bases). The CDR3 has 12 amino acids. The V gene's germline CDR1 is SGHDN and CDR2 FVKESK. V was shortened by 3 bases and J by 12 bases, with 14 bases between the two germline ends. CDR3 DNA sequence: TGTGCCAGCAGCCAGGGACTTCTCGGGGAGTACTTC. It codes for CASSQGLLGEYF.

V and J are TRBV30 and TRBJ1-5; D is unresolved. The CDR3 is 13 residues long. Germline V gene lookup returns CDR1 GTSNPN and CDR2 SVGIG (reference sequence). V was pared by 3 bases and J by 0 bases, with 6 bases between. The CDR3 region is CAWRLDSNQPQHF. The DNA for the CDR3 is TGTGCCTGGAGGCTGGATAGCAATCAGCCCCAGCATTTT.

The rearrangement links TRBV6-2 or TRBV6-3 to TRBJ2-1; TRBD1 is a possible D gene (6 bases). In germline, CDR1 is MNHEY, CDR2 SVGEGT. The CDR3 has 17 amino acids. Trimming took 0 bases from V and 5 from J, leaving 17 bases between them. The chain's CDR3 is CASSYSMTGVRHNEQFF. Written as DNA, the CDR3 is TGTGCCAGCAGTTACTCGATGACAGGAGTCAGGCACAATGAGCAGTTCTTC.

This sequence joins TRBV18 and TRBJ2-2; D not resolved. V lost 5 bases, J lost 0 bases, and 13 bases lay in between. The germline gives CDR1 KGHSH, CDR2 LQKENI. The CDR3 totals 16 residues. This chain's CDR3 is CASSTQGKANTGELFF. CDR3 coding DNA: TGTGCCAGCTCAACTCAAGGGAAGGCGAACACCGGGGAGCTGTTTTTT.

This clonotype appeared a few times. The gene calls are TRBV4-1 and TRBJ2-3; D remains ambiguous. CDR1 is MGHRA, CDR2 YSYEKL, per germline. Trimming pared 0 bases from V and 2 bases from J, leaving 15 bases between. This CDR3 contains 17 residues. CDR3 DNA: TGCGCCAGCAGCCAAGAGGGCCTCCTCTTCTACACAGATACGCAGTATTTT. As protein: CASSQEGLLFYTDTQYF.

This clonotype was seen many times. This rearrangement joins TRBV11-3 to TRBJ2-3; 8 nucleotides line up with TRBD2. Germline loops: CDR1 SGHNT, CDR2 YENEEA. There are 14 residues in the CDR3. With 6 bases clipped from V and 8 bases from J, the junction kept 10 bases outside the gene matches. The DNA of the CDR3 is TGTGCCAGCAGTTCAGCGGGAGTTAGGTCTACGCAGTATTTT. This sequence encodes CASSSAGVRSTQYF.

This clonotype was picked up a small number of times. V gene TRBV30 combines with J gene TRBJ2-3, with TRBD1 matching over 10 bases. Germline V CDR1 and CDR2: GTSNPN, SVGIG (reference sequence). The ends lost 8 bases at V and 3 bases at J; junction bases unmatched: 11. The CDR3 covers 15 residues. The CDR3 protein is CAMDGPGQGTDTQYF. As DNA, the CDR3 is TGTGCCATGGACGGGCCGGGACAGGGGACAGATACGCAGTATTTT.

Notes on this clonotype: A much larger clone differs by one base, so this may be a read error. V usage is TRBV6-2 or TRBV6-3 and J usage is TRBJ2-7; D remains unclear. V dropped 8 bases and J dropped 1 base, with 15 bases sitting between them. The CDR3 runs to 14 residues. Per the germline V gene, CDR1 is MNHEY and CDR2 is SVGEGT. In nucleotides, the CDR3 is TGTGCCAGCGCTCTTGCAGCCACTTCCTACGAGCAGTACTTC. Its protein product is CASALAATSYEQYF.

This clonotype was detected ten times or more. The chain couples TRBV28 to TRBJ1-5; D might be TRBD1 (5 bases). V was trimmed by 8 bases and J by 1 base, leaving 15 bases between them. The length of the CDR3 is 15 residues. Germline lookup yields CDR1 MDHEN and CDR2 SYDVKM. The CDR3 is CASVPGGGSNQPQHF. The CDR3, as DNA: TGTGCCAGCGTCCCTGGGGGAGGGAGCAATCAGCCCCAGCATTTT.

This clonotype was seen many times. The CDR3 region has the DNA TGCAGTGCTAGGCGTGGGGACGGGGAAACTGAAGCTTTCTTT. Its translation is CSARRGDGETEAFF. The chain links TRBV20-1 to TRBJ1-1, with a possible D match to TRBD1 (5 bases). Germline V gene lookup returns CDR1 DFQATT and CDR2 SNEGSKA (reference sequence). The CDR3 totals 14 residues. Trimming pared 3 bases from V and 5 bases from J, leaving 16 bases between.

This clonotype turned up a few times. This rearrangement joins TRBV25-1 to TRBJ2-7; perhaps TRBD2 as D (6 bases). CDR1 is MGHDK and CDR2 is SYGVNS in the germline V gene. With 0 bases removed from V and 2 bases from J, the gap between germline ends came to 20 bases. The length of the CDR3 is 18 residues. The CDR3 sequence is CASSEYVIRSGTTYEQYF. CDR3 nucleotide sequence: TGTGCCAGCAGTGAATACGTAATACGTAGCGGCACGACCTACGAGCAGTACTTC.

In this sample, this clonotype turned up a few times. The CDR3 nucleotides are TGTGCCAGCAGTTACTCGGGGACAGCGGACACCGGGGAGCTGTTTTTT. Amino acids: CASSYSGTADTGELFF. The chain uses TRBV6-5 and TRBJ2-2; 7 bases line up with TRBD1. Germline CDR1 is MNHEY and CDR2 is SVGAGI. This CDR3 has 16 residues. Germline trimming cut 0 bases from V and 3 bases from J; bases unmatched to any gene: 4.

This clonotype was detected ten times or more. This rearrangement joins TRBV12-3 or TRBV12-4 to TRBJ2-2, with D possibly matching TRBD2 (5 bases). The CDR3 sequence is 15 residues long. The V gene lost 2 bases and the J gene lost 6 bases, with 13 bases spanning the gap. CDR3 region: CASSLPSLAAGELFF. The CDR3 nucleotides read TGTGCCAGCAGTTTACCCTCGCTAGCCGCCGGGGAGCTGTTTTTT.

The V call is TRBV20-1, the J call TRBJ2-7; the D is unclear. The V end lost 5 bases, the J end lost 12 bases, and 8 bases lay between the germline ends. Germline values: CDR1 DFQATT, CDR2 SNEGSKA (reference sequence). This CDR3 is 8 amino acids long. In nucleotides, the CDR3 is TGCAGTGCTCCCGGGCCGTACTTC. It codes for CSAPGPYF.

This clonotype has at least ten counts. V and J are TRBV28 and TRBJ2-7; 7 bases align to TRBD2. Germline V gives CDR1 MDHEN, CDR2 SYDVKM. With 5 bases clipped from V and 5 bases from J, the junction kept 9 bases outside the gene matches. The CDR3 extends over 14 amino acids. CDR3 protein: CASSPRTSFDEQYF. In DNA, the CDR3 is TGTGCCAGCAGTCCACGGACTAGTTTCGACGAGCAGTACTTC.

This clonotype came up many times. The chain joins TRBV20-1 to TRBJ2-7; TRBD2 agrees at 7 bases. This CDR3 contains 14 residues. Germline V gives CDR1 DFQATT, CDR2 SNEGSKA (reference sequence). With 6 bases clipped from V and 2 bases from J, the junction kept 10 bases outside the gene matches. The CDR3 DNA sequence: TGCAGTGCACCTGTGGCGGGAGTCACCTACGAGCAGTACTTC. It yields the protein CSAPVAGVTYEQYF.

This clonotype was counted between two and nine times. This rearrangement joins TRBV4-1 to TRBJ2-1; the match to TRBD2 covers 9 bases. The CDR3 is 15 amino acids. V gave up 4 bases and J gave up 8 bases; unmatched junction bases: 9. Germline lookup yields CDR1 MGHRA and CDR2 YSYEKL. The CDR3 spells CASSRLAGVRDEQFF. CDR3 nucleotides: TGCGCCAGCAGCCGCTTAGCGGGAGTTCGCGATGAGCAGTTCTTC.

This clonotype was seen a few times. This chain joins TRBV7-9 and TRBJ2-1; D is ambiguous. The CDR3 contains 12 residues. CDR1 and CDR2 (germline): SEHNR, FQNEAQ (reference sequence). Trimming removed 7 bases at V and 10 bases at J, with 14 bases between. CDR3 in amino acids: CASNSVDVEQFF. The CDR3 region has the DNA TGTGCCAGCAACTCGGTGGATGTGGAGCAGTTCTTC.

This clonotype was detected ten times or more. The V call is TRBV6-1, the J call TRBJ1-1; no firm D call. CDR3 length equals 13 residues. Deletions cut 7 bases from V and 0 bases from J, with 9 bases between. Per germline, CDR1 MNHNS and CDR2 SASEGT. CDR3 region: CASNSAVNTEAFF. CDR3 DNA sequence: TGTGCCAGCAACTCTGCGGTGAACACTGAAGCTTTCTTT.

To note about this clonotype: A junction boundary mismatches the germline segment, possibly from a read error. The rearrangement uses TRBV7-3 and TRBJ2-1; a possible D gene is TRBD2 (6 bases). Germline V CDR1 and CDR2: SGHTA, FQGTGA. CDR3 size: 15 residues. DNA of the CDR3: TGTGCCAGCAGCCCCGGAGGGAGGTCTCCCAATGAGCGGTTCTTC. Translated: CASSPGGRSPNERFF. Full variable domain (rest looked up from reference TRBV7-3 and TRBJ2-1): GAGVSQTPSNKVTEKGKYVELRCDPISGHTALYWYRQSLGQGPEFLIYFQGTGAADDSGLPNDRFFAVRPEGSVSTLKIQRTERGDSAVYLCASSPGGRSPNERFFGPGTRLTVL.

This clonotype was seen a few times. CDR3 in DNA: TGTGCCAGCAGCTCCAACGGACAGGGGTTGAACATTCAGTACTTC. Translating gives CASSSNGQGLNIQYF. This sequence joins TRBV11-2 and TRBJ2-4; 9 bases fit TRBD1. V lost 4 bases and J lost 7; bases outside the gene matches: 8. Germline V gene data show CDR1 as SGHAT and CDR2 as FQNNGV. This CDR3 has 15 amino acids.

A few counts support this clonotype. The rearrangement links TRBV6-1 to TRBJ2-7; D is ambiguous. Germline assignment: CDR1 MNHNS and CDR2 SASEGT. The CDR3 is 11 residues long. Trimming took off 6 bases at V and 5 bases at J, with 8 bases between the two ends. The CDR3 loop reads CASRGYHEQYF. CDR3 DNA sequence: TGTGCCAGCAGGGGATACCACGAGCAGTACTTC.

This clonotype was detected a few times. The chain links TRBV9 to TRBJ2-7, with unresolved D. V was pared by 4 bases and J by 0 bases, with 11 bases between. Germline V gene data show CDR1 as SGDLS and CDR2 as YYNGEE. This CDR3 is built from 14 residues. This CDR3 reads CASSSHTSSYEQYF. The CDR3 region has the DNA TGTGCCAGCAGCTCCCACACAAGCTCCTACGAGCAGTACTTC.

The rearrangement links TRBV29-1 to TRBJ1-2, with 8 bases lining up with TRBD1. The germline gives CDR1 SQVTM, CDR2 ANQGSEA. The CDR3 sequence is 13 residues long. J lost 7 bases, V lost 3 bases, and 7 bases had no gene match. CDR3 region: CSVETTGASGYTF. The CDR3 DNA follows: TGCAGCGTTGAGACGACAGGGGCGAGTGGCTACACCTTC.

The chain has TRBV29-1 and TRBJ2-7, with D hard to call. The CDR3 contains 15 residues. Germline CDR1 and CDR2: SQVTM and ANQGSEA. Trimming shortened V by 4 bases and J by 4 bases, and 20 bases separated the two germline ends. The CDR3: CSVVWVWATLYEQYF. The CDR3 nucleotides are TGCAGCGTTGTTTGGGTCTGGGCCACTCTTTACGAGCAGTACTTC.

This clonotype was seen repeatedly, ten times or more. J is TRBJ1-2 and V is TRBV6-1; TRBD1 is a possible D gene (6 bases). CDR1 MNHNS and CDR2 SASEGT come from the germline V gene. The CDR3 spans 12 residues. Trimming left V 6 bases short and J 8 bases short, with 13 bases between. CDR3 bases: TGTGCCAGCAGAGCACAGGGTGGGGGCTACACCTTC. Its protein product is CASRAQGGGYTF.

This clonotype was counted a few times. The gene calls are TRBV4-1 and TRBJ2-7, with D uncertain. Trimming took off 4 bases at V and 0 bases at J, with 7 bases between the two ends. CDR1 and CDR2 (germline): MGHRA, YSYEKL. CDR3 length: 13 amino acids. CDR3 residues: CASSRLSSYEQYF. CDR3 sequence (DNA): TGCGCCAGCAGCCGACTCAGCTCCTACGAGCAGTACTTC.

DNA for the CDR3: TGTGCCAGCACGCGGACTAGCAGCACGGTGAGCGACAATGAGCAGTTCTTC. Encoded protein: CASTRTSSTVSDNEQFF. The chain joins TRBV6-1 to TRBJ2-1; TRBD2 agrees at 8 bases. V lost 7 bases to trimming and J lost 5 bases; unmatched junction nucleotides: 16. Germline V gives CDR1 MNHNS, CDR2 SASEGT. This CDR3 comprises 17 residues.